The T cell receptor (beta chain) described here comes from a study of T cell responses to AZD1222 COVID-19 vaccine. A note on this clone: Antigen: not known.

The study's findings and limits: CD4 TCRs covered the whole spike, strongest at regions 160-218 and 743-854.

Only in-frame clones appear in the TCRdb table, and some are missing; sequencing was by immunoSEQ multiplex PCR. The sample contains about 84,000 clones, roughly 85% of which appear only once. V lost 3 bases to trimming and J lost 2 bases; unmatched junction nucleotides: 2. Germline V gene lookup returns CDR1 SGDLS and CDR2 YYNGEE. The CDR3 totals 14 residues. The chain has TRBV9 and TRBJ1-3; 7 nucleotides agree with TRBD1. This receptor was taken from an adult who received the AZD1222 COVID-19 vaccine. The source material was peripheral blood, sampled 28 days after the second AZD1222 dose. This chain's CDR3 is CASSEGAPGNTIYF. The CDR3 DNA sequence: TGTGCCAGCAGCGAGGGGGCACCTGGAAACACCATATATTTT.